This TCR beta chain was sequenced during a study of cytomegalovirus exposure and HLA in healthy donors. A multiplex PCR was run with 60 Vbeta primers and 13 Jbeta primers. As processed by the authors: A later analysis tallied approximately 78 million unique TCR beta chains, about 9.9 million of them shared. Only in-frame clones appear in the TCRdb table, and some are missing; sequencing was by immunoSEQ multiplex PCR. V and J calls plus clone size are reproduced from that table; the DNA served to infer D and trimming. Among 60,000 or so clones listed, around 89% were seen once. About this clone: Its antigen is unknown.

Overall study results and limits: Upon later analysis, HLA-associated TCR beta chains proved more clonally expanded than other, equally common chains. Available immune exposure information covered CMV serostatus only.

V lost 0 bases to trimming and J lost 1 base, with 16 bases between them. The CDR3 is 18 residues long. Germline V gene lookup returns CDR1 MGHRA and CDR2 YSYEKL. Specimen: PBMCs. The gene calls are TRBV4-1 and TRBJ1-3, with D perhaps TRBD1 (6 bases). The clonotype was recovered from a man aged 30-40 years in good health and CMV-seropositive. The CDR3 DNA reads as TGCGCCAGCAGCCAAGACCCTAACAGGGACATATCTGGAAACACCATATATTTT. Translation gives CASSQDPNRDISGNTIYF.